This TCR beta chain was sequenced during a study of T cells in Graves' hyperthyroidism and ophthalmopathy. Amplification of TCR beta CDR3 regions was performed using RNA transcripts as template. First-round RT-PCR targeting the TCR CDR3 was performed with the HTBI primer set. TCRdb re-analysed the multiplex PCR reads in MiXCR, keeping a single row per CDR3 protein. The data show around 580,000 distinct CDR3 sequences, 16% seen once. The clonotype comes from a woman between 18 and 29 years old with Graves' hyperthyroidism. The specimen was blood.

CDR3 loop: CASSLRGNNSPLHF. CDR3 DNA sequence: TGTGCCAGCAGTTTAAGGGGAAATAATTCACCCCTCCACTTT. The chain is built from TRBV12-3 or TRBV12-4 and TRBJ1-6; D is perhaps TRBD1 (5 bases). The CDR3 consists of 14 residues. The V end was cut by 2 bases, the J end by 5 bases, with 7 bases between.